These T cell receptor beta chains were read from a single sample in a study of blood T cell repertoires in COVID-19. Sequencing used immunoSEQ multiplex PCR; TCRdb keeps in-frame clones, though not all of them. Altogether tens of thousands of clones are present, over 85% being singletons, with the ten largest covering about 9.8%. The sample consisted of peripheral blood. The receptors originated from a human donor in a cohort sampled during active COVID-19. Both conserved end residues are part of each CDR3. Each record gives: J gene, CDR3 length, V gene, D gene, clone size, CDR3 protein, CDR3 DNA. A D gene is named only where the DNA matches it firmly. Clone size, where shown, is once, few, many, or a class for clones that have expanded.

TRBJ2-5	15	TRBV7-9	TRBD2	NA	CASSLGFAGVETQYF	TGTGCCAGCAGCTTAGGTTTTGCGGGAGTAGAGACCCAGTACTTC
TRBJ1-3	19	TRBV28	NA	NA	CASSLWTGSPPRPGNTIYF	TGTGCCAGCAGTTTATGGACAGGTTCGCCCCCGAGGCCTGGAAACACCATATATTTT
TRBJ2-7	14	TRBV6-2/TRBV6-3	TRBD2	NA	CASSRTSEAYEQYF	TGTGCCAGCAGCCGGACTAGCGAGGCCTACGAGCAGTACTTC
TRBJ2-1	18	TRBV9	TRBD2	NA	CASSPRTSGRSSYNEQFF	TGTGCCAGCAGCCCCCGGACTAGCGGGAGGAGCTCCTACAATGAGCAGTTCTTC
TRBJ2-7	14	TRBV10-3	TRBD1	NA	CAISVRDREDEQYF	TGTGCCATCAGTGTCCGGGACAGGGAGGACGAGCAGTACTTC
TRBJ2-1	17	TRBV28	TRBD2	NA	CASSSTGTSGRIDEQFF	TGTGCCAGCAGTAGCACTGGGACTAGCGGGAGAATCGATGAGCAGTTCTTC
TRBJ2-3	16	TRBV19	TRBD2	NA	CASSKTSSGRSDTQYF	TGTGCCAGTAGTAAAACTTCTAGCGGGAGATCAGATACGCAGTATTTT
TRBJ2-3	11	TRBV3-1/TRBV3-2	NA	NA	CASSRAVTQYF	TGTGCCAGCAGCCGAGCGGTTACGCAGTATTTT
TRBJ2-7	14	TRBV5-1	TRBD1	NA	CASSSQGTGGEQYF	TGCGCCAGCAGCTCACAAGGGACAGGGGGCGAGCAGTACTTC
TRBJ2-2	18	TRBV5-1	NA	NA	CASSLALFAQGNTGELFF	TGCGCCAGCAGCTTGGCTCTGTTTGCGCAGGGGAACACCGGGGAGCTGTTTTTT
TRBJ2-1	16	TRBV19	TRBD1	NA	CASSIGHRGAYNEQFF	TGTGCCAGTAGTATAGGTCACAGGGGAGCCTACAATGAGCAGTTCTTC
TRBJ2-3	18	TRBV5-1	TRBD2	NA	CASSLGIAGGLTTDTQYF	TGCGCCAGCAGCTTGGGTATAGCGGGAGGGCTCACCACAGATACGCAGTATTTT
TRBJ2-7	16	TRBV14	TRBD1	NA	CASSQPLGTGYYEQYF	TGTGCCAGCAGCCAACCGTTAGGGACAGGGTACTACGAGCAGTACTTC
TRBJ1-4	16	TRBV9	TRBD1	NA	CASSVRTGGEGEKLFF	TGTGCCAGCAGCGTAAGGACAGGGGGCGAAGGTGAAAAACTGTTTTTT
TRBJ1-2	12	TRBV29-1	NA	NA	CSVVSGEDGYTF	TGCAGCGTTGTGTCCGGGGAAGATGGCTACACCTTC
TRBJ2-1	15	TRBV9	TRBD1	NA	CASSVVPGGWDEQFF	TGTGCCAGCAGCGTAGTCCCAGGGGGCTGGGATGAGCAGTTCTTC
TRBJ2-1	20	TRBV15	TRBD2	NA	CATSIPPGLAEGISYNEQFF	TGTGCCACCAGCATTCCCCCGGGACTAGCGGAGGGAATCTCCTACAATGAGCAGTTCTTC
TRBJ2-1	14	TRBV10-1	NA	NA	CASSVEGRENEQFF	TGCGCCAGCAGTGTTGAGGGCCGGGAAAATGAGCAGTTCTTC
TRBJ2-7	18	TRBV19	TRBD2	NA	CASSTPAGTSGGPYEQYF	TGTGCCAGTAGTACTCCAGCCGGGACTAGCGGGGGTCCCTACGAGCAGTACTTC
TRBJ1-5	14	TRBV15	TRBD1	NA	CATSPWDSRQPQHF	TGTGCCACCAGCCCCTGGGACAGCCGACAGCCCCAGCATTTT
TRBJ2-2	14	TRBV5-1	TRBD1	NA	CASRDRGVTGELFF	TGCGCCAGCCGGGACAGGGGAGTCACCGGGGAGCTGTTTTTT
TRBJ1-5	13	TRBV6-1	NA	few	CASSEAGVQPQHF	TGTGCCAGCAGTGAAGCGGGAGTCCAGCCCCAGCATTTT
TRBJ2-7	15	TRBV18	NA	NA	CASSPLTGYGYEQYF	TGTGCCAGCTCACCACTGACAGGTTATGGGTACGAGCAGTACTTC
TRBJ1-2	13	TRBV7-6	NA	once	CASSLGGGFGYTF	TGTGCCAGCAGCTTAGGGGGGGGGTTTGGCTACACCTTC
TRBJ1-6	14	TRBV5-1	NA	few	CASSLAGGNSPLHF	TGCGCCAGCAGCTTGGCCGGAGGCAATTCACCCCTCCACTTT
TRBJ2-3	15	TRBV10-3	NA	NA	CAISVQAPSTDTQYF	TGTGCCATCAGTGTTCAGGCACCAAGCACAGATACGCAGTATTTT
TRBJ2-1	19	TRBV7-2	TRBD2	NA	CASSLVGIPTGGSGDEQFF	TGTGCCAGCAGCTTAGTGGGGATCCCAACGGGAGGAAGTGGCGATGAGCAGTTCTTC
TRBJ2-1	17	TRBV18	NA	NA	CASSHSMEGQSYNEQFF	TGTGCCAGCTCTCACTCAATGGAGGGCCAGTCCTACAATGAGCAGTTCTTC
TRBJ2-1	15	TRBV7-2	TRBD1	NA	CASSPDRGSYNEQFF	TGTGCCAGCAGCCCCGACAGGGGCTCCTACAATGAGCAGTTCTTC
TRBJ2-4	15	TRBV18	NA	NA	CASSPMAGVENIQYF	TGTGCCAGCTCCCCGATGGCAGGGGTAGAAAACATTCAGTACTTC
TRBJ1-2	15	TRBV9	NA	NA	CASSPRQGLNYGYTF	TGTGCCAGCAGCCCCCGGCAGGGTCTTAACTATGGCTACACCTTC
TRBJ2-3	19	TRBV19	TRBD2	NA	CASSIAGTSGGTSTDTQYF	TGTGCCAGTAGTATAGCCGGGACTAGCGGAGGTACTAGCACAGATACGCAGTATTTT
TRBJ2-4	17	TRBV6-2/TRBV6-3	NA	NA	CASSYSIPTRPGDIQYF	TGTGCCAGCAGTTACAGTATCCCAACTAGACCGGGGGACATTCAGTACTTC
TRBJ1-2	13	TRBV7-3	NA	once	CASSVAAGSGYTF	TGTGCCAGCAGTGTTGCCGCAGGGTCCGGCTACACCTTC
TRBJ1-5	14	TRBV6-5	TRBD1	NA	CASTRDRGDQPQHF	TGTGCCAGCACCCGGGACAGGGGGGATCAGCCCCAGCATTTT
TRBJ2-7	13	TRBV18	NA	NA	CASSPRAGDEQYF	TGTGCCAGCTCACCACGGGCAGGGGACGAGCAGTACTTC
TRBJ2-2	17	TRBV13	TRBD2	NA	CASSLGLTSGKAGELFF	TGTGCCAGCAGCTTAGGCCTTACTAGCGGGAAAGCCGGGGAGCTGTTTTTT
TRBJ2-7	14	TRBV28	NA	NA	CASSKWETSYEQYF	TGTGCCAGCAGTAAATGGGAGACCTCCTACGAGCAGTACTTC
TRBJ2-7	13	TRBV11-1	NA	once	CASSFSGVYEQYF	TGTGCCAGCTCTTTTTCGGGGGTATACGAGCAGTACTTC
TRBJ2-2	15	TRBV3-1/TRBV3-2	NA	NA	CASSQRVAGSGELFF	TGTGCCAGCAGCCAACGAGTGGCGGGATCCGGGGAGCTGTTTTTT
TRBJ2-3	18	TRBV5-4	TRBD2	NA	CASSSGLAGGPGTDTQYF	TGTGCCAGCAGCTCGGGACTAGCGGGAGGGCCCGGCACAGATACGCAGTATTTT
TRBJ2-1	15	TRBV5-1	TRBD2	NA	CASSSGLAGYNEQFF	TGCGCCAGCAGCTCGGGACTAGCGGGCTACAATGAGCAGTTCTTC